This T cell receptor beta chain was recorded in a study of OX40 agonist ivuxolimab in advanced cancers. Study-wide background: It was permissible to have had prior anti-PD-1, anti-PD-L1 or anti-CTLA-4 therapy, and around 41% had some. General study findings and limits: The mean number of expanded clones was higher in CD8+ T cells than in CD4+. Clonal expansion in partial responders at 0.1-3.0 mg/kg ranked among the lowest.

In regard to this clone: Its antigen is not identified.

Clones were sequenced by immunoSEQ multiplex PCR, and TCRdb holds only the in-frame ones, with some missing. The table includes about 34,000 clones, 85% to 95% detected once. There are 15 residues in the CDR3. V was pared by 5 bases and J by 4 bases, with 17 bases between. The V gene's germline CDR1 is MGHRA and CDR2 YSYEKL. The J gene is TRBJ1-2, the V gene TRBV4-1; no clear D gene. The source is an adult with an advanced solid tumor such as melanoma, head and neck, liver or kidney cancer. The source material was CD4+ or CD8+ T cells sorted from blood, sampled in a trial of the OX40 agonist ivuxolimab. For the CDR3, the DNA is TGCGCCAGCAGCGTAGTGTACCGAAAGACCTATGGCTACACCTTC. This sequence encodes CASSVVYRKTYGYTF.